The 21 T cell receptor beta chains below come from one sample, sequenced in a study of OX40 agonist ivuxolimab in advanced cancers. Method: immunoSEQ multiplex PCR; TCRdb's copy keeps in-frame clones and lacks some. The sample has roughly 67,000 clones, 70% to 90% seen once; the top ten hold approximately 0.27%. The sample was CD4+ or CD8+ T cells sorted from blood, taken in a trial of the OX40 agonist ivuxolimab. All receptors come from an adult with an advanced solid tumor such as melanoma, head and neck, liver or kidney cancer.

The rearrangement uses TRBV25-1 and TRBJ2-7; 9 nucleotides line up with TRBD2. J gave up 1 base and V 3 bases, and 7 bases lay outside the gene matches. The germline gives CDR1 MGHDK, CDR2 SYGVNS. This CDR3 has 16 residues. CDR3 residues: CASSDLLSGSSYEQYF. In nucleotides, the CDR3 is TGTGCCAGCAGTGACCTTCTTAGCGGGAGTTCCTACGAGCAGTACTTC.

The chain joins TRBV5-4 to TRBJ1-6; TRBD1 matches 7 bases. After removal of 1 base from V and 7 bases from J, the junction contained 2 bases not matched to a gene. Germline lookup yields CDR1 SGHNT and CDR2 YYREEE (reference sequence). The CDR3 totals 14 residues. The CDR3 DNA sequence: TGTGCCAGCAGCTTGCCGGGACAGAATTCACCCCTCCACTTT. Protein: CASSLPGQNSPLHF.

The chain employs TRBV11-1 and TRBJ2-3, with D tentatively TRBD2 (6 bases). V gave up 7 bases and J gave up 4 bases, with 18 bases separating them. This CDR3 region has 15 residues. Germline CDR1 and CDR2: SGHAT and FQDESV (reference sequence). The CDR3 reads CASTYPGLPPDTQYF. CDR3 nucleotides: TGTGCCAGCACCTATCCGGGACTCCCCCCAGATACGCAGTATTTT.

The J gene is TRBJ2-2, the V gene TRBV2; no definite D call. Trimming removed 6 bases from V and 1 base from J, with 9 bases in between. The CDR3 runs 14 residues. Per the germline V gene, CDR1 is SNHLY and CDR2 is FYNNEI. The CDR3 DNA sequence: TGTGCCAGCAGGGTAGGGCAGAACACCGGGGAGCTGTTTTTT. Its protein is CASRVGQNTGELFF.

This sequence joins TRBV27 and TRBJ2-5; D not resolved. Germline CDR1 is MNHEY and CDR2 is SMNVEV (reference sequence). V lost 9 bases and J 5 bases, leaving 13 bases between the germline ends. The CDR3 spans 12 residues. In DNA form, the CDR3 reads TGTGCCAGTCGATCTGTCGGGGAGACCCAGTACTTC. Protein product: CASRSVGETQYF.

The rearrangement uses TRBV7-9 and TRBJ2-1, with unresolved D. This CDR3 has 17 residues. V lost 0 bases to trimming and J lost 1 base, with 13 bases between them. The germline gives CDR1 SEHNR, CDR2 FQNEAQ (reference sequence). In DNA form, the CDR3 reads TGTGCCAGCAGCTTAGCCGTAGGCAGGTCGTCCTACAATGAGCAGTTCTTC. Translated: CASSLAVGRSSYNEQFF.

The chain has TRBV11-3 and TRBJ2-1; weak D call: TRBD1 (6 bases). V shed 8 bases and J shed 0 bases, with 17 bases lying between them. The CDR3 extends over 16 amino acids. Germline-derived CDR1 and CDR2 are SGHNT and YENEEA. CDR3 protein: CASATRGTSSYNEQFF. CDR3 in DNA: TGTGCCAGCGCAACTAGGGGGACCAGCTCCTACAATGAGCAGTTCTTC.

The CDR3 coding sequence is TGTGCCAGCTCAGGACAGGGCCAATACACTGAAGCTTTCTTT. Its translation: CASSGQGQYTEAFF. The rearrangement uses TRBV18 and TRBJ1-1, with 8 nucleotides matching TRBD1. CDR1 and CDR2 from the germline V gene are KGHSH and LQKENI. There are 14 residues in the CDR3. With 5 bases clipped from V and 3 bases from J, the junction kept 5 bases outside the gene matches.

The J gene is TRBJ1-2, the V gene TRBV11-1; 9 nucleotides line up with TRBD1. Germline CDR1 SGHAT, CDR2 FQDESV (reference sequence). The junction had 2 bases not matched to a gene; V was cut back by 3 bases and J by 3 bases. The CDR3 length is 14 residues. The CDR3 here is CASSLGQGHYGYTF. The DNA for the CDR3 is TGTGCCAGCAGCTTGGGACAGGGCCACTATGGCTACACCTTC.

This sequence joins TRBV5-5 and TRBJ1-2; a possible D gene is TRBD1 (5 bases). The CDR3 is 18 amino acids. V was clipped by 2 bases and J by 3 bases, with 23 bases between them. CDR1 is SGHKS, CDR2 YYEKEE, per germline (reference sequence). The CDR3 DNA sequence: TGTGCCAGCAGCTTTTCACGGGGAGGCGGGACGCTGTACTATGGCTACACCTTC. Encoded protein: CASSFSRGGGTLYYGYTF.

This clone was recorded once. V and J are TRBV27 and TRBJ2-5; D is unclear. Trimming left V 3 bases short and J 4 bases short, with 9 bases between. The CDR3 contains 13 residues. Germline V gene sequence: CDR1 MNHEY, CDR2 SMNVEV (reference sequence). The CDR3 DNA reads TGTGCCAGCAGTTTGATCCTTGGAGAGACCCAGTACTTC. Translated: CASSLILGETQYF.

The chain couples TRBV7-9 to TRBJ2-6; no definite D call. The CDR3 is 16 residues long. The germline V gene encodes CDR1 SEHNR and CDR2 FQNEAQ (reference sequence). V shed 3 bases and J shed 1 base, with 10 bases lying between them. Here the CDR3 reads CASSFRVGSGANVLTF. For the CDR3, the DNA is TGTGCCAGCAGCTTTCGAGTGGGATCTGGGGCCAACGTCCTGACTTTC.

This clone was observed a handful of times. The chain uses TRBV10-1 and TRBJ2-2, with 10 bases aligning to TRBD1. The germline CDR1 and CDR2 sequences are WNHNN and SYGVQD (reference sequence). V lost 6 bases, J lost 5 bases, and 3 bases stayed unmatched. The CDR3 has 14 amino acids. The CDR3 spells CASRPGQGTGELFF. The CDR3 nucleotides read TGCGCCAGCAGGCCGGGACAGGGGACCGGGGAGCTGTTTTTT.

This chain joins TRBV4-1 and TRBJ1-5; D possibly corresponds to TRBD1 (6 bases). The CDR3 is 19 residues long. The germline CDR1 and CDR2 sequences are MGHRA and YSYEKL. The V gene lost 4 bases and the J gene lost 3 bases, with 25 bases spanning the gap. The CDR3 DNA is TGCGCCAGCAGCCGGGGCTCTACGGACACTCAGGGGATCAATCAGCCCCAGCATTTT. Its protein is CASSRGSTDTQGINQPQHF.

This clone was found a few times. The V and J genes are TRBV7-3 and TRBJ1-1, with 8 bases aligning to TRBD1. Germline V lookup: CDR1 SGHTA, CDR2 FQGTGA. Trimming at V came to 5 bases and at J to 5 bases, leaving 4 bases not matched to a gene. This CDR3 contains 13 residues. The CDR3 DNA reads TGTGCCAGCAGCGCAGGGGGCGGGACTGAAGCTTTCTTT. It is translated as CASSAGGGTEAFF.

V usage is TRBV6-5 and J usage is TRBJ2-1; a possible D gene is TRBD2 (5 bases). The V gene lost 5 bases and the J gene lost 6 bases, with 11 bases spanning the gap. Germline V CDR1 and CDR2: MNHEY, SVGAGI. This CDR3 contains 13 residues. The CDR3 nucleotides read TGTGCCAGCAGTCCCACAGCGGTCAATGAGCAGTTCTTC. This translates into CASSPTAVNEQFF.

The J gene is TRBJ2-7, the V gene TRBV6-6; TRBD1 matches at 9 bases. The CDR3 spans 14 residues. Germline-derived CDR1 and CDR2 are MNHNY and SVGAGI (reference sequence). J was trimmed by 2 bases and V by 6 bases; bases with no gene match: 5. Here the CDR3 DNA reads TGTGCCAGCAGGCCCGGGACAGGGCCCTACGAGCAGTACTTC. Amino acids: CASRPGTGPYEQYF.

The V call is TRBV2, the J call TRBJ2-7, with 8 bases identical to TRBD2. V lost 6 bases, J lost 12 bases, and 25 bases stayed unmatched. CDR1 and CDR2 (germline): SNHLY, FYNNEI. This CDR3 comprises 17 residues. Here the CDR3 DNA reads TGTGCCAGCAGGAAGGGACGAACTACCGGGACTAGAAGGTTTTGGTACTTC. Protein sequence: CASRKGRTTGTRRFWYF. The whole variable domain, remainder taken from reference TRBV2 and TRBJ2-7, is EPEVTQTPSHQVTQMGQEVILRCVPISNHLYFYWYRQILGQKVEFLVSFYNNEISEKSEIFDDQFSVERPDGSNFTLKIRSTKLEDSAMYFCASRKGRTTGTRRFWYFGPGTRLTVT.

The chain combines TRBV19 with TRBJ2-7; 12 positions match TRBD1. CDR1 is LNHDA, CDR2 SQIVND, per germline (reference sequence). The V and J ends lost 4 bases and 5 bases, in that order; junction bases with no gene match: 3. The CDR3 has 14 residues. The CDR3: CASSRGQGAHEQYF. The CDR3 DNA is TGTGCCAGTAGTAGGGGACAGGGGGCCCACGAGCAGTACTTC.

CDR3 in amino acids: CASSVGGGGGGEQYF. In DNA form, the CDR3 reads TGTGCCAGCAGCGTAGGGGGAGGGGGCGGTGGCGAGCAGTACTTC. The rearrangement joins TRBV9 to TRBJ2-7; D possibly uses TRBD1 or TRBD2 (7 bases each). The CDR3 runs to 15 residues. V was pared by 0 bases and J by 6 bases, with 16 bases between. CDR1 is SGDLS and CDR2 is YYNGEE in the germline V gene.

This chain links TRBV7-9 with TRBJ1-1; no clear D gene. The CDR3 extends over 15 amino acids. CDR1 SEHNR and CDR2 FQNEAQ come from the germline V gene (reference sequence). Trimming left V 2 bases short and J 5 bases short, with 15 bases between. This CDR3 is CASSLFPSSGTEAFF. The CDR3 DNA sequence: TGTGCCAGCAGCTTATTCCCATCGAGCGGGACTGAAGCTTTCTTT.